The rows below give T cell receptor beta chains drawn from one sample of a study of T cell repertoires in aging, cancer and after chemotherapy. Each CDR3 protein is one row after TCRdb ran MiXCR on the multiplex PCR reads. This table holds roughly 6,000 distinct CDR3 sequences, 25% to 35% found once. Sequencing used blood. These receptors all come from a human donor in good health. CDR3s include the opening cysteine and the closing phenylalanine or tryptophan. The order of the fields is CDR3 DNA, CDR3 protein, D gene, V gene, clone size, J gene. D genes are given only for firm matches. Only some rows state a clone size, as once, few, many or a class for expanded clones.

TGTGCCAGTAGTATATCAGGAGGGCGAGGCGGGGAGCTGTTTTTT,CASSISGGRGGELFF,-,TRBV19,medium-sized,TRBJ2-2
TGTGCCACCAGCAGGGGAAAGGACAGGGCTTCTGAAGCTTTCTTT,CATSRGKDRASEAFF,TRBD1,TRBV15,-,TRBJ1-1
TGTGCCAGCTCTCCACTACGGGACGGAAGGGACTATGGCTACACCTTC,CASSPLRDGRDYGYTF,-,TRBV18,few,TRBJ1-2
TGTGCCAGCAGCTTCCAAGGACAGTATCTGAGTAATGAGCAGTTCTTC,CASSFQGQYLSNEQFF,-,TRBV5-6,-,TRBJ2-1
TGTGCCAGCAGCCCCCGCGGCCCAGATACGCAGTATTTT,CASSPRGPDTQYF,-,TRBV7-9,few,TRBJ2-3
TGTGCCAGCAGCCCGGACCCCGCCAGTGATACGCAGTATTTT,CASSPDPASDTQYF,-,TRBV13,medium-sized,TRBJ2-3
TGTGCCAGTAGTAAACGACAACTACAAGAGACCCAGTACTTC,CASSKRQLQETQYF,-,TRBV19,few,TRBJ2-5
TGTGCCAGCAGCTTAGCCTCGAGGGTTCCCCAAGAGACCCAGTACTTC,CASSLASRVPQETQYF,-,TRBV7-9,few,TRBJ2-5
TGTGCCAGCAGTCCGGGACAGTCAAATCAGCCCCAGCATTTT,CASSPGQSNQPQHF,TRBD1,TRBV27,medium-sized,TRBJ1-5
TGTGCCAGCAGCCCACCGACAGGGGGAGGAGAGACCCAGTACTTC,CASSPPTGGGETQYF,TRBD1,TRBV11-3,-,TRBJ2-5
TGTGCCAGCAGTTTTAGAGGGGGGCAGCCCCAGCATTTT,CASSFRGGQPQHF,-,TRBV27,medium-sized,TRBJ1-5
TGTGCCAGCAGCTTGTTAGGGGGCGCCCGGGCCAAAAACATTCAGTACTTC,CASSLLGGARAKNIQYF,TRBD1,TRBV6-1,few,TRBJ2-4
TGTGCCAGCAGTGACTCCGGGACTAGCGGGGTAGGTGAGCAGTTCTTC,CASSDSGTSGVGEQFF,TRBD2,TRBV6-4,few,TRBJ2-1
TGTGCCATCAGTGACGACGGACAGGGTGACTACGAGCAGTACTTC,CAISDDGQGDYEQYF,TRBD1,TRBV10-3,few,TRBJ2-7
TGTGCCAGCAGTACCCGCGACCCCCTATACAATGAGCAGTTCTTC,CASSTRDPLYNEQFF,-,TRBV6-6,-,TRBJ2-1
TGTGCCAGCTCGACAGGAGGTCTAGCGGAGACCCAGTACTTC,CASSTGGLAETQYF,-,TRBV5-4,few,TRBJ2-5
TGTGCCAGCAGCTTAGATGTTGGAACCGAGCAGTACTTC,CASSLDVGTEQYF,-,TRBV11-2,-,TRBJ2-7
TGCAGTGCTCTAATCAGGGAAGGGGCGAATGGCTACACCTTC,CSALIREGANGYTF,-,TRBV20-1,-,TRBJ1-2
TGTGCCAGTAGCCGGTGGGGTAGCGGGGATTCCTACAATGAGCAGTTCTTC,CASSRWGSGDSYNEQFF,TRBD2,TRBV19,few,TRBJ2-1
TGTGCCAGCAGTAACGGGCCGGCCCCGGGGGAAGCTTTCTTT,CASSNGPAPGEAFF,-,TRBV6-2/TRBV6-3,few,TRBJ1-1
TGTGCCAGCAGACCTGGGGACATTGGTATGCCTATGCTTTTCTTT,CASRPGDIGMPMLFF,-,TRBV6-2/TRBV6-3,-,TRBJ1-1
TGTGCCAGCAGCTTAGCGCTTACGGGTGGCGGGGAGCTGTTTTTT,CASSLALTGGGELFF,-,TRBV7-2,-,TRBJ2-2
TGTGCCAGCAGCCCTTCAACACCTCCCTACGAGCAGTACTTC,CASSPSTPPYEQYF,-,TRBV7-3,-,TRBJ2-7
TGTGCCACCAGCAGAGCGGGGCGGGAATTAAATGAGCAGTTCTTC,CATSRAGRELNEQFF,-,TRBV15,large,TRBJ2-1
TGTGCCAGCAGCTTAGAAGACCAGAACGAGCAGTACTTC,CASSLEDQNEQYF,-,TRBV11-3,-,TRBJ2-7
TGTGCCAGTAGTACACGATTGACCTACAATGAGCAGTTCTTC,CASSTRLTYNEQFF,-,TRBV19,medium-sized,TRBJ2-1
TGTGCCAGTAGTATAGTCGCGCGGGGCGGCTATGGCTACACCTTC,CASSIVARGGYGYTF,-,TRBV19,medium-sized,TRBJ1-2
TGTGCCAGCAGTTACTCGACGGGGGCTAACGGGGGGCAGGGTGAGCAGTTCTTC,CASSYSTGANGGQGEQFF,-,TRBV6-2/TRBV6-3,-,TRBJ2-1
TGTGCCAGTAGTATAAACATCAACTATGGCTACACCTTC,CASSININYGYTF,-,TRBV19,medium-sized,TRBJ1-2